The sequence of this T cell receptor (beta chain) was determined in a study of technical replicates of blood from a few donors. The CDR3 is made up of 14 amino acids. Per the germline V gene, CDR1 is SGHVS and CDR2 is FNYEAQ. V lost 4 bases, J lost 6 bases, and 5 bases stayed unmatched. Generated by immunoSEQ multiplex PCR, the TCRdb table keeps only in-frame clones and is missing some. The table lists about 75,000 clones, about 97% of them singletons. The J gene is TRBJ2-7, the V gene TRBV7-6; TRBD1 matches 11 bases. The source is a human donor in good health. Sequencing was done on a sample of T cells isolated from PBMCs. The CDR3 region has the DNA TGTGCCAGCAGCTCACGGACAGGGGGCCCCGAGCAGTACTTC. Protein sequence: CASSSRTGGPEQYF. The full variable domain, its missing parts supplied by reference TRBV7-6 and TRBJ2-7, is GAGVSQSPRYKVTKRGQDVALRCDPISGHVSLYWYRQALGQGPEFLTYFNYEAQQDKSGLPNDRFSAERPEGSISTLTIQRTEQRDSAMYRCASSSRTGGPEQYFGPGTRLTVT.